Sequencing of this T cell receptor (beta chain) was carried out in a study of cytomegalovirus exposure and HLA in healthy donors. Notes on the study in general: Further analysis, carried out later, found HLA-associated TCR beta chains more clonally expanded than equally common other chains. What a later analysis reportedly showed was that an Asian-associated ancestry cluster had fewer N-insertions than the 666-donor mean.

About this clone: Antigen specificity is unknown.

PCR amplification relied on 60 Vbeta primers (plus 13 Jbeta primers). Sequenced by immunoSEQ multiplex PCR; TCRdb stores in-frame clones only, minus some. The table lists 150,000 to 200,000 clones, more than 75% of them singletons, with 1.6% in the top ten. With 0 bases removed from V and 8 bases from J, the gap between germline ends came to 13 bases. Per the germline V gene, CDR1 is KGHSH and CDR2 is LQKENI. This CDR3 spans 15 amino acids. Sample: PBMCs. The rearrangement joins TRBV18 to TRBJ1-4; D is unclear. The sequence derives from a woman aged 45-65 years in good health and CMV-seronegative. The CDR3 DNA follows: TGTGCCAGCTCACCACCGTCGGGGTTTGGGGAAAAACTGTTTTTT. Amino acids: CASSPPSGFGEKLFF.